One sample yielded the 14 T cell receptor beta chains listed below, sequenced in a study of T cells after yellow fever vaccination. TCRdb processed the 5' RACE reads anew with MiXCR; each CDR3 protein has one entry. Of some 300,000 distinct CDR3 sequences listed, less than 9.5% are singletons. Source: PBMCs, taken roughly 47 days after the first yellow fever vaccination. Receptor source: a man younger than 35 who received the YFV17D yellow fever vaccine.

This clonotype was recorded a few times. The chain employs TRBV19 and TRBJ1-1; D might be TRBD1 (6 bases). The CDR3 contains 14 residues. V was cut by 5 bases and J by 0 bases, with 10 bases left in between. Per the germline V gene, CDR1 is LNHDA and CDR2 is SQIVND (reference sequence). In DNA, the CDR3 is TGTGCCAGTAGTGTCAGGGGTTTGAACACTGAAGCTTTCTTT. Its protein is CASSVRGLNTEAFF.

This clonotype was seen once. The J gene is TRBJ1-1, the V gene TRBV7-9; D ambiguous. The CDR3 totals 12 residues. Germline CDR1 SEHNR, CDR2 FQNEAQ (reference sequence). V dropped 4 bases and J dropped 7 bases, with 10 bases sitting between them. The CDR3 nucleotides read TGTGCCAGCAGCTCCCTCGGTGTTGAAGCTTTCTTT. Translation gives CASSSLGVEAFF.

The chain uses TRBV3-1 and TRBJ2-1, with 14 bases identical to TRBD2. This CDR3 spans 16 amino acids. V was pared by 3 bases and J by 8 bases, with 6 bases of the junction left unmatched. Germline CDR1 reads LGHDT; CDR2 reads YNNKEL (reference sequence). In DNA form, the CDR3 reads TGTGCCAGCAGCCAGAGAGGGACTAGCGGGGGCGATGAGCAGTTCTTC. Residues: CASSQRGTSGGDEQFF.

This clonotype was seen more than once but under ten times. The J gene is TRBJ2-1, the V gene TRBV12-3 or TRBV12-4; the match to TRBD1 covers 8 bases. The CDR3 sequence is 16 residues long. V lost 4 bases and J lost 3; bases outside the gene matches: 8. The CDR3 spells CASSSTGVNSYNEQFF. The CDR3, as DNA: TGTGCCAGCAGTTCGACAGGGGTGAACAGCTACAATGAGCAGTTCTTC.

The chain links TRBV6-5 to TRBJ1-1; D gene unclear. CDR3 length: 13 residues. Germline values: CDR1 MNHEY, CDR2 SVGAGI. Trimming shortened V by 4 bases and J by 10 bases, and 16 bases separated the two germline ends. CDR3 DNA: TGTGCCAGCAGTTTCCCAGGAGCGGCGGGAGCTTTCTTT. Protein sequence: CASSFPGAAGAFF.

This clonotype was detected a few times. The chain is built from TRBV12-5 and TRBJ1-1; a weak D match, TRBD1 (5 bases). This CDR3 is built from 14 residues. Germline values: CDR1 LGHNT, CDR2 FRNRAP. V lost 1 base, J lost 6 bases, and 12 bases lay in between. CDR3 sequence reads: CASGLGGAQAEAFF. The CDR3 DNA follows: TGTGCTAGTGGTTTGGGCGGGGCACAGGCTGAAGCTTTCTTT.

CDR3 sequence (DNA): TGTGCCAGCACCCAACCCGGGACACTCTATGGCTACACCTTC. Translation gives CASTQPGTLYGYTF. The chain combines TRBV12-3 or TRBV12-4 with TRBJ1-2; D perhaps matches TRBD1 (6 bases). V lost 7 bases, J lost 4 bases, and 16 bases lay in between. CDR3 length: 14 amino acids.

As regards this clonotype: Sequence at one end of the junction differs from germline and may be a read error. This chain uses TRBV5-4 with TRBJ2-1; perhaps TRBD2 as D (5 bases). The CDR3 covers 12 residues. CDR1 is SGHNT, CDR2 YYREEE, per germline (reference sequence). CDR3 sequence: CASSERAAEPFF. DNA for the CDR3: TGTGCCAGCAGCGAAAGAGCGGCCGAGCCGTTCTTC.

This clonotype occurred a few times. The J gene is TRBJ2-1, the V gene TRBV7-2; D tentatively fits TRBD1 or TRBD2 (5 bases each). V was cut by 2 bases and J by 10 bases, with 6 bases left in between. CDR3 length: 11 residues. CDR1 is SGHTA and CDR2 is FQGNSA in the germline V gene. The chain's CDR3 is CASSLWGEQFF. The CDR3 DNA is TGTGCCAGCAGCTTATGGGGGGAGCAGTTCTTC.

The chain recombines TRBV7-2 with TRBJ2-1, with D perhaps TRBD2 (5 bases). This CDR3 has 15 amino acids. Germline-derived CDR1 and CDR2 are SGHTA and FQGNSA. V shed 3 bases and J shed 8 bases, with 17 bases lying between them. The CDR3 is CASSFSSGNLDEQFF. In DNA, the CDR3 is TGTGCCAGCAGCTTCTCCTCGGGGAATCTCGATGAGCAGTTCTTC.

CDR3 in DNA: TGCGCCAGCAGCTTGGCCCCAGGGGTTAATCAGCCCCAGCATTTT. It specifies CASSLAPGVNQPQHF. This chain links TRBV5-1 with TRBJ1-5; perhaps TRBD1 as D (6 bases). The germline V gene has CDR1 SGHRS and CDR2 YFSETQ. Deletions cut 0 bases from V and 4 bases from J, with 11 bases between. This CDR3 is built from 15 residues.

The chain carries TRBV12-3 or TRBV12-4 and TRBJ2-3; 8 nucleotides line up with TRBD2. This CDR3 spans 16 amino acids. The V and J ends lost 5 bases and 2 bases, in that order; junction bases with no gene match: 9. CDR3 residues: CASSGASGGYTDTQYF. CDR3 DNA: TGTGCCAGCAGTGGGGCGAGCGGGGGTTACACAGATACGCAGTATTTT.

The V and J genes are TRBV20-1 and TRBJ1-5, with D possibly TRBD1 on 6 matching bases. The germline V and J ends were trimmed by 5 bases and 0 bases, with 14 bases remaining between them. Germline V gene sequence: CDR1 DFQATT, CDR2 SNEGSKA (reference sequence). The CDR3 has 15 residues. The CDR3 loop reads CSALGGSNSNQPQHF. The CDR3 nucleotides are TGCAGTGCTCTGGGGGGCTCCAATAGCAATCAGCCCCAGCATTTT.

J is TRBJ2-5 and V is TRBV11-2; D is perhaps TRBD1 (5 bases). Germline CDR1 and CDR2: SGHAT and FQNNGV. This CDR3 is 14 amino acids long. Trimming removed 0 bases from V and 7 bases from J, with 12 bases in between. CDR3: CASSLEAGSGTQYF. The CDR3 nucleotides are TGTGCCAGCAGCTTAGAGGCAGGGTCGGGGACCCAGTACTTC. The whole variable domain, filled in from reference TRBV11-2 and TRBJ2-5, reads EAGVAQSPRYKIIEKRQSVAFWCNPISGHATLYWYQQILGQGPKLLIQFQNNGVVDDSQLPKDRFSAERLKGVDSTLKIQPAKLEDSAVYLCASSLEAGSGTQYFGPGTRLLVL.